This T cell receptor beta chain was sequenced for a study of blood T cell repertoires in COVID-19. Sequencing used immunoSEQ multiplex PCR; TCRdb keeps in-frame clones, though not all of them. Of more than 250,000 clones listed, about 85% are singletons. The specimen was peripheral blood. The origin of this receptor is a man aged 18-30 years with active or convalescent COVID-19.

The CDR3: CASSRVVGARPIYEQYF. In DNA, the CDR3 is TGTGCCAGCAGCCGCGTCGTGGGGGCCCGCCCGATCTACGAGCAGTACTTC. The chain uses TRBV13 and TRBJ2-7; weak D call: TRBD1 (6 bases). In germline, CDR1 is PRHDT, CDR2 FYEKMQ (reference sequence). With 5 bases removed from V and 3 bases from J, the gap between germline ends came to 23 bases. This CDR3 contains 17 residues.